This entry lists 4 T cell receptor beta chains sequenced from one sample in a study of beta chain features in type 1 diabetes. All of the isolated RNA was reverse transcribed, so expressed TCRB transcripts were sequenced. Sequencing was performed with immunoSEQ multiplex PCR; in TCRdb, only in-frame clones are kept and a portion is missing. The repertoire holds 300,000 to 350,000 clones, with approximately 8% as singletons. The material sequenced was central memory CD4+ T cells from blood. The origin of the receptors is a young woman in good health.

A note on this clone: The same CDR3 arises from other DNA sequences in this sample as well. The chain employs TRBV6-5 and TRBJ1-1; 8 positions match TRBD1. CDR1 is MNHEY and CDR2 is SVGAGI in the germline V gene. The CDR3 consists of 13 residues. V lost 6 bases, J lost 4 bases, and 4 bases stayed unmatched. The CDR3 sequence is CASRTTGGTEAFF. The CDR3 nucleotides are TGTGCCAGCAGGACTACAGGGGGCACTGAAGCTTTCTTT.

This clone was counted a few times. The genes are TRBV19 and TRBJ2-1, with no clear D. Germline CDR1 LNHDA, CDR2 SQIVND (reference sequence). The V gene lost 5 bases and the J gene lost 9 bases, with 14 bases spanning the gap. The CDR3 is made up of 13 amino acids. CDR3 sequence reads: CASSPPTTTEQFF. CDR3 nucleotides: TGTGCCAGTAGTCCCCCAACAACGACTGAGCAGTTCTTC. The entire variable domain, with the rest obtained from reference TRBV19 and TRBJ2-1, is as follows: DGGITQSPKYLFRKEGQNVTLSCEQNLNHDAMYWYRQDPGQGLRLIYYSQIVNDFQKGDIAEGYSVSREKKESFPLTVTSAQKNPTAFYLCASSPPTTTEQFFGPGTRLTVL.

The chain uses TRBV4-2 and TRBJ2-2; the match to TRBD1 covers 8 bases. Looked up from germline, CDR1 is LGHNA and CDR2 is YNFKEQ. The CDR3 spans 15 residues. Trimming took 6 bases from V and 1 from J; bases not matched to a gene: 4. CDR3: CASSPGQENTGELFF. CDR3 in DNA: TGTGCCAGCAGTCCGGGACAGGAGAACACCGGGGAGCTGTTTTTT.

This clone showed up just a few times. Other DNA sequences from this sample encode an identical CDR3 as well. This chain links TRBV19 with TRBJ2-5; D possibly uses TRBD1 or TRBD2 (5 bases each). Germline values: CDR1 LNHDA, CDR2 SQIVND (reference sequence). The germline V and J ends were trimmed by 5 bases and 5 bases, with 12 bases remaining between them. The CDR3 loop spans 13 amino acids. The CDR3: CASSGGLWETQYF. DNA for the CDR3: TGTGCCAGTAGTGGGGGTCTCTGGGAGACCCAGTACTTC.